This T cell receptor (beta chain) was documented in a study of T-cell reconstitution after alpha-beta-depleted transplantation in children. Unique molecular identifiers were built into the TCRbeta library. TCRdb processed the PCR reads anew with MiXCR; each CDR3 protein has one entry. This table has 500,000 or so distinct CDR3 sequences, 30% to 35% appearing once. This clonotype was found a few times. Germline lookup yields CDR1 SGHRS and CDR2 YFSETQ. This CDR3 spans 12 amino acids. V lost 4 bases, J lost 3 bases, and 8 bases lay in between. This chain connects TRBV5-1 to TRBJ2-7; D call uncertain. The clonotype comes from a human donor who donated a stem cell graft to a child with aplastic anemia. Specimen: PBMCs from the stem cell graft donor, collected from the stem cell graft. CDR3 in amino acids: CASSVGNYEQYF. Written as DNA, the CDR3 is TGCGCCAGCAGCGTTGGGAACTACGAGCAGTACTTC.